A single sample is the source of the 8 T cell receptor beta chains below, sequenced in a study of cytomegalovirus exposure and HLA in healthy donors. The PCR employed 60 Vbeta primers together with 13 Jbeta primers. Data came from immunoSEQ multiplex PCR; TCRdb stores just in-frame clones and leaves some out. The data hold some 100,000 clones, with more than 75% observed a single time. Sequences were obtained from PBMCs. Receptors originate from a woman between 45 and 65 years old in good health and CMV-seropositive.

The chain employs TRBV4-1 and TRBJ1-1; unclear D gene. Germline V lookup: CDR1 MGHRA, CDR2 YSYEKL. The CDR3 runs to 19 residues. Trimming shortened V by 1 base and J by 2 bases, and 23 bases separated the two germline ends. The CDR3 nucleotides read TGCGCCAGCAGCCAAGGGATCACCCTTACTATCCTTAAAAACACTGAAGCTTTCTTT. The encoded protein is CASSQGITLTILKNTEAFF.

This chain links TRBV14 with TRBJ2-1; perhaps TRBD2 as D (6 bases). Germline loops: CDR1 SGHDN, CDR2 FVKESK. The CDR3 is 15 residues long. V dropped 3 bases and J dropped 7 bases, with 16 bases sitting between them. The CDR3 reads CASSHGGMVRNEQFF. The CDR3 DNA is TGTGCCAGCAGCCACGGAGGGATGGTCCGGAATGAGCAGTTCTTC.

The genes are TRBV7-9 and TRBJ1-1; D is perhaps TRBD1 (5 bases). This CDR3 is 14 amino acids long. V lost 5 bases and J 1 base, leaving 11 bases between the germline ends. Germline V gives CDR1 SEHNR, CDR2 FQNEAQ (reference sequence). CDR3 amino acids: CASSPGHKNTEAFF. The CDR3 DNA follows: TGTGCCAGCAGCCCAGGACATAAGAACACTGAAGCTTTCTTT.

This clone turned up a few times. This chain joins TRBV7-9 and TRBJ1-6, with D possibly TRBD1 on 5 matching bases. Germline lookup yields CDR1 SEHNR and CDR2 FQNEAQ (reference sequence). Trimming pared 5 bases from V and 7 bases from J, leaving 15 bases between. The CDR3 covers 15 residues. CDR3 amino acids: CASSIEQGSNSPLHF. The CDR3, as DNA: TGTGCCAGCAGCATTGAGCAGGGATCAAATTCACCCCTCCACTTT.

This chain connects TRBV11-2 to TRBJ2-4; a weak D match, TRBD1 (6 bases). Germline V lookup: CDR1 SGHAT, CDR2 FQNNGV. The length of the CDR3 is 15 residues. The ends were cut back, 0 bases at V and 7 bases at J, with 13 bases in the middle. CDR3 coding DNA: TGTGCCAGCAGCTTAGAGGGACCCCAGGGGAACATTCAGTACTTC. It is translated as CASSLEGPQGNIQYF.

Written as DNA, the CDR3 is TGTGCCAGCAGTGGAGTAGTGGACTATTCCTACGAGCAGTACTTC. As protein: CASSGVVDYSYEQYF. The chain is built from TRBV2 and TRBJ2-7; D is perhaps TRBD2 (6 bases). This CDR3 spans 15 amino acids. The V gene's germline CDR1 is SNHLY and CDR2 FYNNEI. V was pared by 4 bases and J by 1 base, with 14 bases between.

This clone was recorded a few times. The genes are TRBV6-5 and TRBJ1-3, with TRBD1 matching over 7 bases. With V trimmed by 6 bases and J by 4 bases, 6 bases remained unmatched. CDR3 length equals 14 residues. Per germline, CDR1 MNHEY and CDR2 SVGAGI. The CDR3 DNA reads TGTGCCAGCAGGGCCACAGGGGACGGAAACACCATATATTTT. Its translation is CASRATGDGNTIYF.

The chain joins TRBV6-5 to TRBJ1-3; D call uncertain. Germline V CDR1 and CDR2: MNHEY, SVGAGI. The CDR3 runs 16 residues. The V end was cut by 0 bases, the J end by 4 bases, with 13 bases between. The CDR3 here is CASSYSRGRGGNTIYF. CDR3 sequence (DNA): TGTGCCAGCAGTTACTCGAGAGGACGCGGGGGAAACACCATATATTTT.